These 29 T cell receptor beta chains were sequenced from one sample in a study of shared clonotypes between healthy human individuals. Produced via immunoSEQ multiplex PCR; TCRdb's table is partial and in-frame only. This repertoire shows roughly 2.2 million clones, under 95% found once; its top ten account for approximately 0.39%. Material for sequencing was naive CD4+ T cells from PBMCs. Subset indicated: CD45RA+ positively selected. The receptor set was obtained from a young man in good health. Some clones in this sample may be carry-over from other donors' samples.

V usage is TRBV11-3 and J usage is TRBJ2-2, with 9 bases lining up with TRBD1. The J segment lost 0 bases and the V segment lost 5 bases, leaving 4 bases of the junction unmatched. CDR1 is SGHNT and CDR2 is YENEEA in the germline V gene. The CDR3 covers 16 residues. CDR3 in DNA: TGTGCCAGCAGCCCCGGGACAGGGACGAACACCGGGGAGCTGTTTTTT. It codes for CASSPGTGTNTGELFF.

The chain joins TRBV28 to TRBJ2-7; 7 bases line up with TRBD2. V was clipped by 4 bases and J by 0 bases; unmatched bases: 9. The V gene's germline CDR1 is MDHEN and CDR2 SYDVKM. The length of the CDR3 is 16 residues. CDR3 amino acids: CASSSLGGGTSYEQYF. The CDR3 DNA sequence: TGTGCCAGCAGTTCGCTCGGCGGGGGAACCTCCTACGAGCAGTACTTC. The full variable domain, in which reference TRBV28 and TRBJ2-7 provide the parts outside the CDR3, is DVKVTQSSRYLVKRTGEKVFLECVQDMDHENMFWYRQDPGLGLRLIYFSYDVKMKEKGDIPEGYSVSREKKERFSLILESASTNQTSMYLCASSSLGGGTSYEQYFGPGTRLTVT.

V and J are TRBV30 and TRBJ2-1; D may be TRBD2 (7 bases). The length of the CDR3 is 14 residues. Germline V gene lookup returns CDR1 GTSNPN and CDR2 SVGIG (reference sequence). The ends were cut back, 1 base at V and 3 bases at J, with 10 bases in the middle. Written as DNA, the CDR3 is TGTGCCTGGAGTGGGGGGGGCGGCTACAATGAGCAGTTCTTC. The encoded protein is CAWSGGGGYNEQFF.

CDR3 DNA: TGTGCCAGCGCCGGAGGGGACAGCGCGAACACCGGGGAGCTGTTTTTT. It specifies CASAGGDSANTGELFF. This chain uses TRBV25-1 with TRBJ2-2, with D possibly matching TRBD1 (7 bases). Germline values: CDR1 MGHDK, CDR2 SYGVNS. V was clipped by 8 bases and J by 0 bases, with 16 bases between them. CDR3 size: 16 residues. The complete variable domain, with remaining parts taken from reference TRBV25-1 and TRBJ2-2, reads EADIYQTPRYLVIGTGKKITLECSQTMGHDKMYWYQQDPGMELHLIHYSYGVNSTEKGDLSSESTVSRIRTEHFPLTLESARPSHTSQYLCASAGGDSANTGELFFGEGSRLTVL.

This chain joins TRBV9 and TRBJ1-2; D is unclear. The CDR3 loop spans 13 amino acids. Germline CDR1 reads SGDLS; CDR2 reads YYNGEE. V shed 4 bases and J shed 8 bases, with 15 bases lying between them. The CDR3 region has the DNA TGTGCCAGCAGCCTCACCGGGGAGGAGGGCTACACCTTC. Translating it yields CASSLTGEEGYTF.

In this sample, this clone turned up a few times. This sample also contains other DNA sequences that code for the same CDR3. The chain combines TRBV20-1 with TRBJ1-1; D unresolved. In germline, CDR1 is DFQATT, CDR2 SNEGSKA (reference sequence). V lost 3 bases and J 1 base, leaving 3 bases between the germline ends. This CDR3 comprises 11 residues. CDR3 sequence (DNA): TGCAGTGCTAGTCGGAACACTGAAGCTTTCTTT. Amino acid sequence: CSASRNTEAFF.

This chain links TRBV7-2 with TRBJ2-5; possible D gene TRBD2, 6 bases. Germline CDR1 SGHTA, CDR2 FQGNSA. The CDR3 has 18 residues. The ends were cut back, 5 bases at V and 5 bases at J, with 27 bases in the middle. The chain's CDR3 is CASSGGVGPLKPRETQYF. The DNA for the CDR3 is TGTGCCAGCAGCGGCGGGGTTGGGCCACTAAAGCCCCGGGAGACCCAGTACTTC.

This clone has a single count. The chain employs TRBV19 and TRBJ2-1, with D perhaps being TRBD1 or TRBD2 (5 bases each). The CDR3 is 13 amino acids. Trimming removed 7 bases from V and 6 bases from J, with 13 bases in between. The germline CDR1 and CDR2 sequences are LNHDA and SQIVND (reference sequence). CDR3 sequence (DNA): TGTGCCAGTACCCCTCAGAGGGGCAATGAGCAGTTCTTC. Its translation: CASTPQRGNEQFF.

V is TRBV5-1 and J is TRBJ2-7; 8 nucleotides agree with TRBD2. The ends lost 0 bases at V and 6 bases at J; junction bases unmatched: 14. CDR1 is SGHRS and CDR2 is YFSETQ in the germline V gene. This CDR3 comprises 17 residues. DNA of the CDR3: TGCGCCAGCAGCTTGGGGTCCGGGGGGGTCACCCGGAGCGAGCAGTACTTC. Protein: CASSLGSGGVTRSEQYF.

This clone was detected only once. The CDR3 DNA follows: TGCGCCAGCAGCCAAGAGGACAGCACAGATACGCAGTATTTT. The encoded protein is CASSQEDSTDTQYF. The V call is TRBV4-1, the J call TRBJ2-3; D is unresolved. The CDR3 length is 14 residues. Trimming took 0 bases from V and 0 from J, leaving 4 bases between them. Per the germline V gene, CDR1 is MGHRA and CDR2 is YSYEKL.

The genes are TRBV28 and TRBJ1-6; 11 nucleotides match TRBD1. The J segment lost 7 bases and the V segment lost 4 bases, leaving 6 bases of the junction unmatched. Germline assignment: CDR1 MDHEN and CDR2 SYDVKM. The CDR3 contains 16 residues. CDR3 DNA sequence: TGTGCCAGCAGTTCCGGACAGGGGGCGTGGAATTCACCCCTCCACTTT. This translates into CASSSGQGAWNSPLHF.

Only one count was recorded for this clone. This sequence joins TRBV11-2 and TRBJ2-5; TRBD2 agrees at 7 bases. Trimming removed 6 bases from V and 4 bases from J; junction bases left unmatched: 5. This CDR3 has 13 residues. Per the germline V gene, CDR1 is SGHAT and CDR2 is FQNNGV. DNA of the CDR3: TGTGCCAGCAGGGGGAGGGGAGGAGAGACCCAGTACTTC. Protein: CASRGRGGETQYF.

V and J are TRBV5-1 and TRBJ1-5, with D perhaps matching TRBD1 (6 bases). Trimming left V 4 bases short and J 1 base short, with 9 bases between. The germline CDR1 and CDR2 sequences are SGHRS and YFSETQ. The CDR3 sequence is 14 residues long. This chain's CDR3 is CASSDGQSNQPQHF. In nucleotides, the CDR3 is TGCGCCAGCAGCGACGGACAGAGCAATCAGCCCCAGCATTTT.

The chain carries TRBV5-1 and TRBJ2-1, with TRBD1 matching over 10 bases. The germline CDR1 and CDR2 sequences are SGHRS and YFSETQ. CDR3 size: 13 residues. The V and J ends lost 7 bases and 7 bases, in that order; junction bases with no gene match: 5. This CDR3 reads CASGTGAPNEQFF. In nucleotides, the CDR3 is TGCGCCAGCGGGACAGGGGCCCCAAATGAGCAGTTCTTC.

The V and J genes are TRBV29-1 and TRBJ1-2; D perhaps matches TRBD1 (5 bases). The V and J ends lost 0 bases and 6 bases respectively, with 14 bases between them. Germline CDR1 reads SQVTM; CDR2 reads ANQGSEA. The CDR3 length is 14 residues. CDR3 sequence (DNA): TGCAGCGTTGAAGATCGGTCGGGGGGGAATGGCTACACCTTC. Its protein is CSVEDRSGGNGYTF. The full variable domain, with the rest looked up from reference TRBV29-1 and TRBJ1-2, is SAVISQKPSRDICQRGTSLTIQCQVDSQVTMMFWYRQQPGQSLTLIATANQGSEATYESGFVIDKFPISRPNLTFSTLTVSNMSPEDSSIYLCSVEDRSGGNGYTFGSGTRLTVV.

A remark on this clone: Other DNA sequences in this sample translate to the same CDR3. This chain joins TRBV18 and TRBJ1-3, with D unclear. V was shortened by 4 bases and J by 2 bases, with 9 bases between the two germline ends. Germline V gene sequence: CDR1 KGHSH, CDR2 LQKENI. The CDR3 is 14 amino acids. CDR3 loop: CASSLGVPGNTIYF. The CDR3 DNA is TGTGCCAGCTCACTCGGTGTCCCTGGAAACACCATATATTTT.

This chain uses TRBV10-3 with TRBJ2-1; the D is unclear. Trimming took 7 bases from V and 9 from J, leaving 16 bases between them. Germline CDR1 and CDR2: ENHRY and SYGVKD. CDR3 length equals 13 residues. CDR3 sequence: CAIKAQVQSEQFF. DNA for the CDR3: TGTGCCATCAAAGCCCAGGTTCAGAGTGAGCAGTTCTTC.

The chain has TRBV2 and TRBJ2-1, with TRBD2 matching over 10 bases. The CDR3 runs 15 residues. CDR1 is SNHLY, CDR2 FYNNEI, per germline. Unmatched junction bases numbered 6, after V lost 7 bases and J lost 3 bases. The CDR3 DNA sequence: TGTGCCAGCAACACCGGGACTAGCGTCTACAATGAGCAGTTCTTC. Translated: CASNTGTSVYNEQFF.

V usage is TRBV4-2 and J usage is TRBJ2-1; no definite D call. V lost 0 bases and J lost 2, with 11 bases in between. The CDR3 sequence is 16 residues long. Germline values: CDR1 LGHNA, CDR2 YNFKEQ. CDR3 sequence: CASSQEASLTYNEQFF. Written as DNA, the CDR3 is TGTGCCAGCAGCCAAGAGGCTAGTTTGACCTACAATGAGCAGTTCTTC.

This rearrangement joins TRBV7-9 to TRBJ1-6; possibly TRBD1 for D (5 bases). V was pared by 5 bases and J by 6 bases, with 14 bases between. This CDR3 has 15 amino acids. Germline values: CDR1 SEHNR, CDR2 FQNEAQ (reference sequence). The CDR3 DNA reads TGTGCCAGCAGCATGTACAGGCCTGGTAATTCACCCCTCCACTTT. Amino acids: CASSMYRPGNSPLHF.

The chain combines TRBV10-1 with TRBJ2-1; TRBD1 matches 12 bases. The CDR3 contains 14 residues. V shed 6 bases, J shed 8 bases, and the junction held 5 bases outside the gene matches. Germline V CDR1 and CDR2: WNHNN, SYGVQD (reference sequence). CDR3 coding DNA: TGCGCCAGCAGCCGGGACAGGGGGCATGATGAGCAGTTCTTC. Translation: CASSRDRGHDEQFF.

The count of this clone is one. The chain recombines TRBV2 with TRBJ2-2, with 10 bases that match TRBD2. Germline V CDR1 and CDR2: SNHLY, FYNNEI. The trim removed 8 bases at V and 7 bases at J, leaving 4 bases unmatched. The CDR3 totals 13 residues. CDR3 loop: CASGLAGVGELFF. The CDR3, as DNA: TGTGCCAGCGGCCTAGCGGGAGTCGGGGAGCTGTTTTTT.

This rearrangement joins TRBV27 to TRBJ1-2, with TRBD1 identical over 7 bases. V was pared by 6 bases and J by 0 bases, with 10 bases of the junction left unmatched. CDR1 and CDR2 (germline): MNHEY, SMNVEV (reference sequence). The CDR3 covers 16 residues. The CDR3 sequence: CASSPGQTSSNYGYTF. CDR3 nucleotide sequence: TGTGCCAGCAGCCCGGGACAGACGTCGTCTAACTATGGCTACACCTTC.

This clone was recorded once. This CDR3 is CASSPDLDYGYTF. CDR3 DNA sequence: TGTGCCAGCAGCCCGGACCTCGACTATGGCTACACCTTC. The chain couples TRBV7-9 to TRBJ1-2; D not certain. The V gene lost 5 bases and the J gene lost 3 bases, with 10 bases spanning the gap. The CDR3 is 13 residues long. Germline V lookup: CDR1 SEHNR, CDR2 FQNEAQ (reference sequence).

This chain links TRBV6-6 with TRBJ1-5; D not certain. The V and J ends lost 2 bases and 7 bases respectively, with 15 bases between them. There are 15 residues in the CDR3. Germline V lookup: CDR1 MNHNY, CDR2 SVGAGI (reference sequence). This CDR3 reads CASSYQVPSRQPQHF. In DNA, the CDR3 is TGTGCCAGCAGTTACCAAGTCCCCAGCAGGCAGCCCCAGCATTTT.

The chain links TRBV28 to TRBJ2-1; 15 bases align to TRBD2. Germline values: CDR1 MDHEN, CDR2 SYDVKM. CDR3 length: 17 residues. The J segment lost 2 bases and the V segment lost 8 bases, leaving 7 bases of the junction unmatched. The CDR3 nucleotides are TGTGCCAGCCACGGAGGACTAGCGGGAGGGCCCTACAATGAGCAGTTCTTC. Protein: CASHGGLAGGPYNEQFF.

This chain uses TRBV6-5 with TRBJ2-6; D ambiguous. With 7 bases removed from V and 1 base from J, the gap between germline ends came to 8 bases. The length of the CDR3 is 14 residues. Germline CDR1 reads MNHEY; CDR2 reads SVGAGI. The CDR3, as DNA: TGTGCCAGCACACGAGGTTCTGGGGCCAACGTCCTGACTTTC. As protein: CASTRGSGANVLTF.

The chain combines TRBV11-2 with TRBJ1-1; TRBD1 aligns across 8 bases. Germline V gives CDR1 SGHAT, CDR2 FQNNGV. This CDR3 comprises 16 residues. Trimming removed 2 bases from V and 0 bases from J; junction bases left unmatched: 5. The DNA for the CDR3 is TGTGCCAGCAGCTTATCCGGGACAGGTCTGAACACTGAAGCTTTCTTT. Its translation is CASSLSGTGLNTEAFF.

The chain is built from TRBV6-5 and TRBJ1-2; D perhaps matches TRBD1 (5 bases). The CDR3 has 14 amino acids. Looked up from germline, CDR1 is MNHEY and CDR2 is SVGAGI. V lost 6 bases, J lost 4 bases, and 15 bases lay in between. The CDR3 loop is CASSSTQGLYGYTF. The CDR3 DNA reads TGTGCCAGCAGCTCGACCCAGGGACTCTATGGCTACACCTTC.